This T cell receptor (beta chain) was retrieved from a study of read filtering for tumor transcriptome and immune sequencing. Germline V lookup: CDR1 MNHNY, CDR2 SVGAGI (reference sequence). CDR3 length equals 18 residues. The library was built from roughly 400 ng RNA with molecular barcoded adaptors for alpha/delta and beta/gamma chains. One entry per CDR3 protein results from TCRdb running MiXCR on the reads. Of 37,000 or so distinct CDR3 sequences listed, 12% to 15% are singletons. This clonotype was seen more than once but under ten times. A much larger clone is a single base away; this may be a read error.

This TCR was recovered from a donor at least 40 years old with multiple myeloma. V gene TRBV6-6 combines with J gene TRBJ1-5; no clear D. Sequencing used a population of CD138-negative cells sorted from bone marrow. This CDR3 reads CASSYSFHRGVDNRPQHF. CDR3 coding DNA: TGTGCCAGCAGTTACTCTTTCCACCGCGGGGTTGACAATCGGCCCCAGCATTTT.